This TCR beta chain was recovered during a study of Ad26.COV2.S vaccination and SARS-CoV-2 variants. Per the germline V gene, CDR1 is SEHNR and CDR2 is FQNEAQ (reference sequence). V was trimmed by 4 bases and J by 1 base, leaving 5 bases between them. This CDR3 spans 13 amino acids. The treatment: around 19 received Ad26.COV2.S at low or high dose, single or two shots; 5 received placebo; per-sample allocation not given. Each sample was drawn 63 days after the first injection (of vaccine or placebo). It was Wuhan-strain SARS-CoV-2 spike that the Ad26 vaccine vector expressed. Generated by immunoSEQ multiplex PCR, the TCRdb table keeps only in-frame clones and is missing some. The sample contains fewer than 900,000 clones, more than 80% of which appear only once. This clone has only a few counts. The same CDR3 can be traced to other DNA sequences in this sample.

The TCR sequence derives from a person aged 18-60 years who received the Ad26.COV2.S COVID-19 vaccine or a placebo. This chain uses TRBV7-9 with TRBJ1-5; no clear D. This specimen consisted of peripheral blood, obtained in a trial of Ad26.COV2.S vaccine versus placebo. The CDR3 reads CASSSDSNQPQHF. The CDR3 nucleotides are TGTGCCAGCAGCTCCGACAGCAATCAGCCCCAGCATTTT.